Below, 27 T cell receptor beta chains from the same sample are listed, as sequenced in a study of radiotherapy plus CTLA-4 blockade in lung cancer. Data came from immunoSEQ multiplex PCR; TCRdb stores just in-frame clones and leaves some out. The sample gives 100,000 to 150,000 clones, over 80% of which show up once; approximately 7.2% is in the top ten. The material was peripheral blood, obtained from a patient treated with radiotherapy plus ipilimumab. The receptors stem from a human donor with non-small cell lung cancer that progressed on radiotherapy plus ipilimumab.

The rearrangement joins TRBV9 to TRBJ2-2, with 9 bases identical to TRBD1. Germline values: CDR1 SGDLS, CDR2 YYNGEE. The CDR3 is 15 residues long. After removal of 4 bases from V and 7 bases from J, the junction contained 8 bases not matched to a gene. The CDR3 loop reads CASSPVTGGGGELFF. The CDR3 nucleotides read TGTGCCAGCAGCCCGGTCACAGGGGGCGGCGGGGAGCTGTTTTTT.

The rearrangement links TRBV19 to TRBJ1-5, with a tentative D call TRBD1 (6 bases). The V end lost 5 bases, the J end lost 5 bases, and 16 bases lay between the germline ends. CDR1 is LNHDA, CDR2 SQIVND, per germline (reference sequence). The CDR3 has 15 residues. The CDR3 sequence is CASSLPGTPYQPQHF. In DNA, the CDR3 is TGTGCCAGTAGTTTACCCGGGACACCATATCAGCCCCAGCATTTT.

The chain has TRBV5-1 and TRBJ2-7, with 9 bases that match TRBD1. The CDR3 has 14 amino acids. Losses at the gene ends were 3 bases for V and 9 bases for J; bases not matched to a gene: 10. The germline CDR1 and CDR2 sequences are SGHRS and YFSETQ. CDR3 region: CASSSGQGQMGQYF. The DNA for the CDR3 is TGCGCCAGCAGCTCGGGACAGGGCCAGATGGGGCAGTACTTC.

The chain joins TRBV30 to TRBJ1-1, with D unresolved. Germline CDR1 GTSNPN, CDR2 SVGIG (reference sequence). V was cut by 0 bases and J by 5 bases, with 10 bases left in between. This CDR3 contains 13 residues. DNA of the CDR3: TGTGCCTGGAGTGTACCCTGGCGTACTGAAGCTTTCTTT. Translating gives CAWSVPWRTEAFF.

J is TRBJ2-1 and V is TRBV5-1; no definite D call. This CDR3 has 14 residues. Germline loops: CDR1 SGHRS, CDR2 YFSETQ. Deletions cut 1 base from V and 0 bases from J, with 5 bases between. CDR3: CASSLSGSYNEQFF. CDR3 bases: TGCGCCAGCAGCTTGTCGGGCTCCTACAATGAGCAGTTCTTC.

The chain joins TRBV7-6 to TRBJ2-6; 7 positions match TRBD2. The CDR3 is 18 amino acids. With 4 bases clipped from V and 4 bases from J, the junction kept 13 bases outside the gene matches. CDR1 and CDR2 (germline): SGHVS, FNYEAQ. Here the CDR3 DNA reads TGTGCCAGCAGCTCCCTAGCGGACCAGGCGGTCGGGGCCAACGTCCTGACTTTC. It codes for CASSSLADQAVGANVLTF.

This chain uses TRBV18 with TRBJ1-5, with 8 bases that match TRBD1. CDR3 length equals 17 residues. Germline-derived CDR1 and CDR2 are KGHSH and LQKENI. V shed 6 bases and J 5 bases; nucleotides not matched to a gene: 15. CDR3 in DNA: TGTGCCAGCTCCCTCGGCGCCGGGACAGGTGGGCATCAGCCCCAGCATTTT. Encoded protein: CASSLGAGTGGHQPQHF. Variable domain in full (rest from reference TRBV18 and TRBJ1-5): NAGVMQNPRHLVRRRGQEARLRCSPMKGHSHVYWYRQLPEEGLKFMVYLQKENIIDESGMPKERFSAEFPKEGPSILRIQQVVRGDSAAYFCASSLGAGTGGHQPQHFGDGTRLSIL.

The chain recombines TRBV6-5 with TRBJ2-5; perhaps TRBD2 as D (5 bases). V dropped 7 bases and J dropped 4 bases, with 19 bases sitting between them. Germline loops: CDR1 MNHEY, CDR2 SVGAGI. This CDR3 region has 15 residues. CDR3 loop: CASKKLEGVGETQYF. In nucleotides, the CDR3 is TGTGCCAGCAAAAAACTCGAGGGTGTGGGAGAGACCCAGTACTTC.

The chain's CDR3 is CASSRGGGDSNQPQHF. For the CDR3, the DNA is TGTGCCAGCAGCCGCGGGGGGGGAGATAGCAATCAGCCCCAGCATTTT. The rearrangement joins TRBV27 to TRBJ1-5; TRBD1 might be the D (5 bases). Trimming took off 6 bases at V and 0 bases at J, with 15 bases between the two ends. Germline lookup yields CDR1 MNHEY and CDR2 SMNVEV (reference sequence). The CDR3 has 16 residues.

The J gene is TRBJ2-7, the V gene TRBV7-8; the D gene is possibly TRBD1 (6 bases). CDR1 is SGHVS, CDR2 FQNEAQ, per germline. V was pared by 1 base and J by 3 bases, with 19 bases between. The CDR3 is 17 residues long. The CDR3 coding sequence is TGTGCCAGCAGCTTAGGCCTACAGGGTTCGAGATACTACGAGCAGTACTTC. Residues: CASSLGLQGSRYYEQYF.

The chain uses TRBV10-2 and TRBJ1-1; D ambiguous. The V and J ends lost 3 bases and 5 bases respectively, with 7 bases between them. CDR1 and CDR2 from the germline V gene are WSHSY and SAAADI. This CDR3 has 12 amino acids. The CDR3 is CASSEPGTEAFF. CDR3 bases: TGCGCCAGCAGTGAACCCGGGACTGAAGCTTTCTTT.

This clone was picked up one time. The chain combines TRBV27 with TRBJ1-5; 8 nucleotides align to TRBD1. The CDR3 contains 13 residues. Germline V gene sequence: CDR1 MNHEY, CDR2 SMNVEV (reference sequence). V was clipped by 6 bases and J by 5 bases; unmatched bases: 3. The CDR3 region has the DNA TGTGCCAGCAGAGGACAGGGCTATCAGCCCCAGCATTTT. Translated: CASRGQGYQPQHF.

The chain employs TRBV6-5 and TRBJ2-4, with 11 bases that match TRBD1. V was pared by 3 bases and J by 7 bases, with 2 bases of the junction left unmatched. This CDR3 contains 14 residues. Per the germline V gene, CDR1 is MNHEY and CDR2 is SVGAGI. The CDR3 coding sequence is TGTGCCAGCAGTTATAGGGACAGGGGGAACATTCAGTACTTC. Translated, it gives CASSYRDRGNIQYF.

J is TRBJ1-1 and V is TRBV27, with a weak D call TRBD1 (5 bases). V was clipped by 6 bases and J by 2 bases, with 7 bases between them. Germline CDR1 is MNHEY and CDR2 is SMNVEV (reference sequence). This CDR3 comprises 12 residues. The chain's CDR3 is CASSQGNTEAFF. The CDR3 bases are TGTGCCAGCAGCCAGGGAAACACTGAAGCTTTCTTT.

This clone was counted a few times. This rearrangement joins TRBV6-6 to TRBJ2-7; D gene uncertain. CDR3 length equals 13 residues. Germline CDR1 reads MNHNY; CDR2 reads SVGAGI (reference sequence). V was clipped by 4 bases and J by 7 bases, with 14 bases between them. This CDR3 is CASSSGLRPEQYF. CDR3 coding DNA: TGTGCCAGCAGTTCCGGGCTCAGACCGGAGCAGTACTTC.

This chain joins TRBV7-2 and TRBJ2-7; 9 bases fit TRBD1. The J segment lost 3 bases and the V segment lost 0 bases, leaving 3 bases of the junction unmatched. Germline V gene data show CDR1 as SGHTA and CDR2 as FQGNSA. The CDR3 consists of 15 residues. DNA for the CDR3: TGTGCCAGCAGCTTAGCCGGGACAGGGTTCTACGAGCAGTACTTC. It encodes CASSLAGTGFYEQYF.

V gene TRBV5-4 combines with J gene TRBJ2-7; no clear D gene. The V gene lost 0 bases and the J gene lost 6 bases, with 10 bases spanning the gap. In germline, CDR1 is SGHNT, CDR2 YYREEE (reference sequence). This CDR3 has 13 residues. Written as DNA, the CDR3 is TGTGCCAGCAGCTTGGACCGCGGCGGCGAGCAGTACTTC. Amino acids: CASSLDRGGEQYF.

J is TRBJ2-1 and V is TRBV12-5; TRBD2 agrees at 10 bases. After removal of 0 bases from V and 7 bases from J, the junction contained 12 bases not matched to a gene. Per germline, CDR1 LGHNT and CDR2 FRNRAP. This CDR3 comprises 18 residues. The CDR3 nucleotides are TGTGCTAGTGGTTTGGTAATGTGGGCGTCTAGCGGGAGTAATGAGCAGTTCTTC. Translation: CASGLVMWASSGSNEQFF.

The chain uses TRBV18 and TRBJ1-3, with D perhaps matching TRBD1 (5 bases). Germline V gene lookup returns CDR1 KGHSH and CDR2 LQKENI. V was shortened by 3 bases and J by 2 bases, with 11 bases between the two germline ends. The CDR3 extends over 15 amino acids. The CDR3 loop is CASSPGTPPGNTIYF. The CDR3, as DNA: TGTGCCAGCTCACCCGGGACCCCCCCTGGAAACACCATATATTTT.

This clone appeared once. The gene calls are TRBV5-4 and TRBJ1-2; D not certain. From germline, CDR1 is SGHNT and CDR2 YYREEE (reference sequence). The V gene lost 4 bases and the J gene lost 5 bases, with 15 bases spanning the gap. The CDR3 length is 14 residues. CDR3 amino acids: CASSISGKPYGYTF. In DNA, the CDR3 is TGTGCCAGCAGCATCTCCGGGAAACCATATGGCTACACCTTC. The full variable domain, completed using reference TRBV5-4 and TRBJ1-2, is ETGVTQSPTHLIKTRGQQVTLRCSSQSGHNTVSWYQQALGQGPQFIFQYYREEENGRGNFPPRFSGLQFPNYSSELNVNALELDDSALYLCASSISGKPYGYTFGSGTRLTVV.

J is TRBJ2-3 and V is TRBV29-1; 12 bases match TRBD2. J gave up 1 base and V 1 base, and 0 bases lay outside the gene matches. The germline CDR1 and CDR2 sequences are SQVTM and ANQGSEA. This CDR3 contains 15 residues. This CDR3 reads CSVEGTSGGTDTQYF. The CDR3 DNA reads as TGCAGCGTTGAAGGGACTAGCGGGGGCACAGATACGCAGTATTTT.

The CDR3 spells CASSSGLAGGIDTQYF. CDR3 coding DNA: TGCGCCAGCAGCTCCGGACTAGCGGGAGGAATAGATACGCAGTATTTT. V is TRBV5-1 and J is TRBJ2-3, with 14 bases lining up with TRBD2. J lost 5 bases, V lost 3 bases, and 5 bases had no gene match. The CDR3 consists of 16 residues. Germline V gives CDR1 SGHRS, CDR2 YFSETQ.

The chain uses TRBV6-1 and TRBJ2-7, with D maybe TRBD1 (6 bases). The CDR3 extends over 11 amino acids. V was trimmed by 10 bases and J by 4 bases, leaving 11 bases between them. Per germline, CDR1 MNHNS and CDR2 SASEGT. This CDR3 reads CATRGIYEQYF. CDR3 coding DNA: TGTGCCACTAGGGGGATTTACGAGCAGTACTTC.

The chain combines TRBV28 with TRBJ1-1; D is perhaps TRBD1 (5 bases). V was trimmed by 3 bases and J by 1 base, leaving 15 bases between them. This CDR3 spans 16 amino acids. CDR1 and CDR2 from the germline V gene are MDHEN and SYDVKM. CDR3 in amino acids: CASSFSAKDKNTEAFF. CDR3 nucleotides: TGTGCCAGCAGTTTTAGCGCGAAGGACAAGAACACTGAAGCTTTCTTT. Full variable domain (remainder filled in from reference TRBV28 and TRBJ1-1): DVKVTQSSRYLVKRTGEKVFLECVQDMDHENMFWYRQDPGLGLRLIYFSYDVKMKEKGDIPEGYSVSREKKERFSLILESASTNQTSMYLCASSFSAKDKNTEAFFGQGTRLTVV.

The chain joins TRBV4-2 to TRBJ2-7, with D hard to call. V was shortened by 4 bases and J by 3 bases, with 22 bases between the two germline ends. This CDR3 region has 17 residues. The germline CDR1 and CDR2 sequences are LGHNA and YNFKEQ. The CDR3 DNA reads as TGTGCCAGCAGCCCCCGCCTAGGGCGGCCCGAATACTACGAGCAGTACTTC. This translates into CASSPRLGRPEYYEQYF.

V is TRBV5-1 and J is TRBJ1-3; no reliable D call. V lost 4 bases and J 0 bases, leaving 5 bases between the germline ends. CDR1 is SGHRS and CDR2 is YFSETQ in the germline V gene. CDR3 length: 13 residues. CDR3 sequence reads: CASSPYSGNTIYF. CDR3 coding DNA: TGCGCCAGCAGCCCGTACTCTGGAAACACCATATATTTT.

V gene TRBV11-2 combines with J gene TRBJ2-3; either TRBD1 or TRBD2 may supply D (5 bases each). Trimming shortened V by 3 bases and J by 4 bases, and 8 bases separated the two germline ends. The CDR3 covers 13 residues. Germline CDR1 reads SGHAT; CDR2 reads FQNNGV. Written as DNA, the CDR3 is TGTGCCAGCAGCTTCGGGACCTCAGATACGCAGTATTTT. Protein product: CASSFGTSDTQYF. The variable domain in full, completed from reference TRBV11-2 and TRBJ2-3, reads EAGVAQSPRYKIIEKRQSVAFWCNPISGHATLYWYQQILGQGPKLLIQFQNNGVVDDSQLPKDRFSAERLKGVDSTLKIQPAKLEDSAVYLCASSFGTSDTQYFGPGTRLTVL.